Reported below is one T cell receptor beta chain. This specimen belongs to a study of cytomegalovirus exposure and HLA in healthy donors. The V gene's germline CDR1 is SNHLY and CDR2 FYNNEI. CDR3 length equals 15 residues. The ends were cut back, 1 base at V and 0 bases at J, with 10 bases in the middle. The PCR ran on 60 Vbeta and 13 Jbeta primers. Data came from immunoSEQ multiplex PCR; TCRdb stores just in-frame clones and leaves some out. Of under 200,000 clones in the sample, more than 70% are singletons; the top ten hold around 1%. The V gene is TRBV2, the J gene TRBJ2-7, with D perhaps TRBD1 (5 bases). Sequencing was performed on PBMCs. The receptor comes from a man aged 30 to 45 in good health and CMV-seronegative. The CDR3 bases are TGTGCCAGCAGTGAAGGGGGCCTGGGCTCCTACGAGCAGTACTTC. Translating gives CASSEGGLGSYEQYF.